Detailed here is one T cell receptor beta chain. The target antigen is unknown. This specimen belongs to a study of OX40 agonist ivuxolimab in advanced cancers. Study overall: Hepatocellular carcinoma, melanoma, renal cell or head and neck cancer was diagnosed in the dose-escalation patients. The study reported partial responses in three patients: one hepatocellular carcinoma, two cutaneous melanoma.

The assay was immunoSEQ multiplex PCR, and TCRdb's table has in-frame clones only and misses some. Of roughly 26,000 clones listed, almost 90% were seen once; the top ten hold around a fifth. The ends lost 6 bases at V and 0 bases at J; junction bases unmatched: 4. Per germline, CDR1 MRHNA and CDR2 SNTAGT. This CDR3 spans 15 amino acids. Study findings and constraints: CD4+ T cells averaged fewer expanded clones than CD8+ T cells.

The sequence was obtained from an adult with an advanced solid tumor such as melanoma, head and neck, liver or kidney cancer. The chain links TRBV6-4 to TRBJ2-3; 9 nucleotides line up with TRBD1. The specimen was CD4+ or CD8+ T cells sorted from blood, collected in a trial of the OX40 agonist ivuxolimab. The CDR3 sequence is CASRDGTGSTDTQYF. The DNA of the CDR3 is TGTGCCAGCAGAGACGGGACAGGGAGCACAGATACGCAGTATTTT.